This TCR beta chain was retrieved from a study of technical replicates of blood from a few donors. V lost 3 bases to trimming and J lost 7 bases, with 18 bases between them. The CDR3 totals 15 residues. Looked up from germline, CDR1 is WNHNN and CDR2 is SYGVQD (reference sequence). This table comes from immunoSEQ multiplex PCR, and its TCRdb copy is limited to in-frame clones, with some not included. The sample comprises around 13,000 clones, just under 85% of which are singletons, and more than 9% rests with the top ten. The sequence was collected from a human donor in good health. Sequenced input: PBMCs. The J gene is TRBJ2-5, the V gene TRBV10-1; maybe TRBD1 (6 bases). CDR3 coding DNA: TGCGCCAGCAGTGACCAGGACAGAACAGTCGGGACCCAGTACTTC. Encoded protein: CASSDQDRTVGTQYF.